A single sample is the source of the 26 T cell receptor beta chains below, sequenced in a study of beta chain features in type 1 diabetes. Isolated RNA was reverse transcribed in full, so expressed TCRB transcripts were sequenced. The protocol was immunoSEQ multiplex PCR, while the TCRdb copy is restricted to in-frame clones and leaves out a portion. The repertoire holds roughly 250,000 clones, roughly 70% seen once, with around 0.05% in the top ten. Source material: naive CD4+ T cells from blood. These receptors originate from a man younger than 45 in good health.

The chain uses TRBV7-2 and TRBJ1-2; D remains unclear. The V end lost 4 bases, the J end lost 3 bases, and 9 bases lay between the germline ends. The CDR3 runs 13 residues. Germline CDR1 reads SGHTA; CDR2 reads FQGNSA. CDR3 sequence: CASSYWTDYGYTF. CDR3 coding DNA: TGTGCCAGCAGCTACTGGACGGACTATGGCTACACCTTC.

Remarks on this clone: The junction departs from the called germline gene at one end, perhaps through a read error. The V call is TRBV20-1, the J call TRBJ2-1; 11 bases are shared with TRBD2. Germline V lookup: CDR1 DFQATT, CDR2 SNEGSKA (reference sequence). The CDR3 is made up of 11 amino acids. The CDR3 is CRASGGNEQFF. Written as DNA, the CDR3 is TGCAGGGCTAGCGGGGGGAATGAGCAGTTCTTC.

V and J are TRBV16 and TRBJ2-7; TRBD1 agrees at 10 bases. The CDR3 length is 15 residues. Germline V gives CDR1 KGHSY, CDR2 FQNENV. V gave up 3 bases and J gave up 2 bases; unmatched junction bases: 4. The CDR3 loop is CASSHDRGLTYEQYF. The CDR3 DNA reads as TGTGCCAGCAGCCATGACAGGGGGCTAACCTACGAGCAGTACTTC.

The chain couples TRBV30 to TRBJ1-2; tentative D call: TRBD1 (6 bases). Per germline, CDR1 GTSNPN and CDR2 SVGIG (reference sequence). The V end lost 0 bases, the J end lost 4 bases, and 15 bases lay between the germline ends. There are 15 residues in the CDR3. The CDR3 spells CAWSVGLGARYGYTF. The CDR3 coding sequence is TGTGCCTGGAGTGTAGGGCTGGGGGCCCGCTATGGCTACACCTTC.

This chain connects TRBV15 to TRBJ2-1, with D uncertain. The ends were cut back, 1 base at V and 4 bases at J, with 8 bases in the middle. CDR3 length: 14 residues. Germline values: CDR1 LNHNV, CDR2 YYDKDF (reference sequence). The CDR3: CATSRGPKYNEQFF. CDR3 bases: TGTGCCACCAGCAGAGGCCCGAAATACAATGAGCAGTTCTTC.

The chain combines TRBV27 with TRBJ2-7, with D tentatively TRBD1 or TRBD2 (6 bases each). Germline V gene sequence: CDR1 MNHEY, CDR2 SMNVEV (reference sequence). The CDR3 runs 13 residues. V was shortened by 9 bases and J by 1 base, with 13 bases between the two germline ends. The CDR3 DNA reads TGTGCCAGTAGCACAGGGAGGTCCTACGAGCAGTACTTC. Translating gives CASSTGRSYEQYF.

This sequence joins TRBV30 and TRBJ2-1; either TRBD1 or TRBD2 may fit D (5 bases each). The CDR3 extends over 14 amino acids. Between the trimmed V and J ends, which lost 0 bases and 3 bases, there was a span of 9 bases. CDR1 is GTSNPN, CDR2 SVGIG, per germline (reference sequence). The CDR3 DNA follows: TGTGCCTGGAGTGTACAGGCGGGCTACAATGAGCAGTTCTTC. This codes for CAWSVQAGYNEQFF.

This sequence joins TRBV29-1 and TRBJ2-2; D possibly corresponds to TRBD2 (5 bases). Germline lookup yields CDR1 SQVTM and CDR2 ANQGSEA. The V end was cut by 6 bases, the J end by 6 bases, with 8 bases between. The CDR3 length is 11 residues. This CDR3 is CSVEGAGELFF. The CDR3 nucleotides read TGCAGCGTCGAGGGTGCCGGGGAGCTGTTTTTT.

The rearrangement links TRBV6-6 to TRBJ2-1; D gene uncertain. Trimming pared 0 bases from V and 11 bases from J, leaving 8 bases between. The CDR3 length is 12 residues. Germline CDR1 and CDR2: MNHNY and SVGAGI (reference sequence). Here the CDR3 reads CASSYSLSQQFF. Here the CDR3 DNA reads TGTGCCAGCAGTTACTCGCTGAGCCAGCAGTTCTTC.

Concerning this clone itself: Distinct nucleotide sequences in the sample also encode this CDR3. The chain links TRBV15 to TRBJ2-7, with D maybe TRBD1 (6 bases). The CDR3 is 13 residues long. Germline V gives CDR1 LNHNV, CDR2 YYDKDF (reference sequence). V was shortened by 3 bases and J by 3 bases, with 9 bases between the two germline ends. As DNA, the CDR3 is TGTGCCACCAGCAGGGAACAGGGCTACGAGCAGTACTTC. Amino acid sequence: CATSREQGYEQYF.

The chain carries TRBV29-1 and TRBJ2-3, with D possibly matching TRBD2 (6 bases). The CDR3 consists of 14 residues. The V and J ends lost 3 bases and 3 bases respectively, with 13 bases between them. The germline V gene encodes CDR1 SQVTM and CDR2 ANQGSEA. Here the CDR3 reads CSVERDRPTDTQYF. The CDR3 coding sequence is TGCAGCGTTGAGCGGGACCGTCCTACAGATACGCAGTATTTT.

The chain has TRBV6-5 and TRBJ1-1; a possible D gene is TRBD1 (5 bases). The V end lost 8 bases, the J end lost 7 bases, and 23 bases lay between the germline ends. Looked up from germline, CDR1 is MNHEY and CDR2 is SVGAGI. This CDR3 region has 15 residues. CDR3 region: CASRFIPLGGGEAFF. The CDR3 coding sequence is TGTGCCAGCCGTTTCATCCCTTTGGGGGGTGGTGAAGCTTTCTTT.

This chain links TRBV7-2 with TRBJ1-1, with D uncertain. CDR3 size: 13 residues. The germline V and J ends were trimmed by 5 bases and 1 base, with 8 bases remaining between them. Germline V gives CDR1 SGHTA, CDR2 FQGNSA. The CDR3 DNA reads TGTGCCAGCAGCATGACACAGAACACTGAAGCTTTCTTT. Translation: CASSMTQNTEAFF.

This chain connects TRBV4-2 to TRBJ2-1; 10 bases match TRBD2. CDR1 and CDR2 from the germline V gene are LGHNA and YNFKEQ. J gave up 3 bases and V 6 bases, and 8 bases lay outside the gene matches. CDR3 size: 16 residues. In DNA, the CDR3 is TGTGCCAGCAGTCATACTAGCGGGATTCTCTACAATGAGCAGTTCTTC. Translation gives CASSHTSGILYNEQFF.

The chain carries TRBV14 and TRBJ2-3, with D hard to call. The CDR3 covers 12 residues. Germline lookup yields CDR1 SGHDN and CDR2 FVKESK. V was trimmed by 4 bases and J by 2 bases, leaving 4 bases between them. Here the CDR3 reads CASSRTTDTQYF. DNA of the CDR3: TGTGCCAGCAGCCGAACCACAGATACGCAGTATTTT.

This chain joins TRBV4-2 and TRBJ1-4; D unclear. Deletions cut 4 bases from V and 5 bases from J, with 17 bases between. In germline, CDR1 is LGHNA, CDR2 YNFKEQ. The CDR3 length is 16 residues. The DNA of the CDR3 is TGTGCCAGCAGCCCCAATCCGGGAGCTTCAAATGAAAAACTGTTTTTT. It encodes CASSPNPGASNEKLFF.

V and J are TRBV30 and TRBJ2-4; no firm D call. The CDR3 has 12 amino acids. Trimming cost V 8 bases and J 2 bases, with 10 bases left between them. From germline, CDR1 is GTSNPN and CDR2 SVGIG (reference sequence). The CDR3 here is CAGRLTKNIQYF. The CDR3 coding sequence is TGTGCCGGCAGGTTGACCAAAAACATTCAGTACTTC.

There are a few counts of this clone. The chain carries TRBV30 and TRBJ2-1, with D possibly TRBD1 on 6 matching bases. Germline CDR1 is GTSNPN and CDR2 is SVGIG (reference sequence). The V end lost 5 bases, the J end lost 4 bases, and 15 bases lay between the germline ends. The CDR3 is 14 residues long. CDR3 DNA sequence: TGTGCCTGGTATACAGGGATGGGATACAATGAGCAGTTCTTC. The encoded protein is CAWYTGMGYNEQFF.

The chain has TRBV23-1 and TRBJ2-5, with D uncertain. TRBV23-1 is an open reading frame whose function is uncertain. CDR3 length equals 13 residues. Trimming stripped 3 bases from V and 4 bases from J, with 9 bases between. The CDR3 loop is CASSQEGSETQYF. Here the CDR3 DNA reads TGCGCCAGCAGTCAGGAAGGCTCAGAGACCCAGTACTTC.

This clone was seen more than once but under ten times. The V call is TRBV25-1, the J call TRBJ1-5; tentative D call: TRBD1 (5 bases). Germline lookup yields CDR1 MGHDK and CDR2 SYGVNS. CDR3 length equals 15 residues. With 1 base removed from V and 2 bases from J, the gap between germline ends came to 9 bases. For the CDR3, the DNA is TGTGCCAGCAGTGAATCAGGGATTGGCAATCAGCCCCAGCATTTT. Translation: CASSESGIGNQPQHF.

V gene TRBV29-1 combines with J gene TRBJ2-5; TRBD1 might be the D (5 bases). The V gene's germline CDR1 is SQVTM and CDR2 ANQGSEA. V lost 6 bases and J 3 bases, leaving 14 bases between the germline ends. The CDR3 consists of 13 residues. This CDR3 reads CSVRKGWKETQYF. CDR3 coding DNA: TGCAGCGTCCGAAAGGGGTGGAAAGAGACCCAGTACTTC.

This clone was detected only a few times. This rearrangement joins TRBV29-1 to TRBJ2-7; D might be TRBD1 or TRBD2, each matching 5 bases. The CDR3 consists of 11 residues. V gave up 4 bases and J gave up 4 bases, with 8 bases separating them. Germline CDR1 reads SQVTM; CDR2 reads ANQGSEA. CDR3 loop: CSVGGFYEQYF. CDR3 sequence (DNA): TGCAGCGTTGGGGGGTTTTACGAGCAGTACTTC.

The chain has TRBV6-6 and TRBJ2-1; 11 bases are a match to TRBD2. This CDR3 has 16 amino acids. V was clipped by 0 bases and J by 7 bases; unmatched bases: 5. Germline V CDR1 and CDR2: MNHNY, SVGAGI (reference sequence). The CDR3 DNA reads TGTGCCAGCAGTTACTCAGATAGCGGGGGGGGAAATGAGCAGTTCTTC. As protein: CASSYSDSGGGNEQFF.

The chain recombines TRBV7-2 with TRBJ2-2; 8 nucleotides agree with TRBD1. Trimming took 10 bases from V and 7 from J; bases not matched to a gene: 11. CDR1 is SGHTA, CDR2 FQGNSA, per germline. There are 14 residues in the CDR3. The DNA for the CDR3 is TGTGCCATCCGGACAGGGCTAACCTACGGGGAGCTGTTTTTT. Its protein is CAIRTGLTYGELFF.

The chain joins TRBV25-1 to TRBJ2-1; D remains unclear. Trimming left V 1 base short and J 4 bases short, with 8 bases between. The germline CDR1 and CDR2 sequences are MGHDK and SYGVNS. This CDR3 is built from 14 residues. The CDR3 region has the DNA TGTGCCAGCAGTGAATCGTCAGTATACAATGAGCAGTTCTTC. Encoded protein: CASSESSVYNEQFF.

This chain's CDR3 is CASSRSSVQETQYF. The CDR3 nucleotides read TGTGCCAGCAGCCGCTCTAGCGTTCAAGAGACCCAGTACTTC. V usage is TRBV6-5 and J usage is TRBJ2-5, with D maybe TRBD2 (6 bases). Germline V gives CDR1 MNHEY, CDR2 SVGAGI. This CDR3 has 14 residues. V lost 6 bases and J 2 bases, leaving 13 bases between the germline ends.